This TCR beta chain is from a study of blood T cells in healthy people across ages. Primed by a sample-barcoded 5' primer and a J-beta primer mix, a second PCR proceeded for 7 to 11 cycles. One entry per CDR3 protein results from TCRdb running MiXCR on the 5' RACE reads. The profile shows around 800,000 distinct CDR3 sequences, 53% of them singletons. The CDR3 sequence is 15 residues long. The V end lost 5 bases, the J end lost 7 bases, and 15 bases lay between the germline ends. Germline V gene sequence: CDR1 SGHAT, CDR2 FQNNGV. The sample holds a few counts of this clonotype. The chain combines TRBV11-2 with TRBJ1-6; D is unresolved. The source is an elderly man in good health. The sample was blood. The CDR3 DNA is TGTGCCAGCAGCCGGGTGGCCATACTAAATTCACCCCTCCACTTT. Encoded protein: CASSRVAILNSPLHF.